The rows below give T cell receptor beta chains drawn from one sample of a study of patients and donors after allogeneic stem cell transplantation. Using its own MiXCR run on the RT-PCR reads, TCRdb lists one record per CDR3 protein. The table has approximately 33,000 distinct CDR3 sequences, nearly 7% seen once; the top ten hold just under 35%. Sequences were obtained from blood, either unsorted or a sorted T cell fraction (not recorded which). The receptors stem from a human donor who was either an allogeneic HSCT recipient or a stem cell or donor lymphocyte infusion donor (not recorded which). It is not recorded whose cells these are; they may come from a transplant donor. CDR3s include the opening cysteine and the closing phenylalanine or tryptophan. A D gene is named only where the DNA matches it firmly. Only part of the rows carry a size: once, few, many, or a class if the clone is expanded.

j_call,v_call,clone_size,d_call,cdr3_length,cdr3_nt,cdr3_aa
TRBJ1-1,TRBV3-1,many,NA,14,TGTGCCAGCAGGGGCGGCGGGGGGCACACTGAAGCTTTCTTT,CASRGGGGHTEAFF
TRBJ2-5,TRBV2,NA,NA,13,TGTGCCAGCAGAAAAAGGGACCAAGAGACCCAGTACTTC,CASRKRDQETQYF
TRBJ2-7,TRBV7-9,many,TRBD1,15,TGTGCCAGCACCCTTACTGTAGGACAGGGGGACGAGCAGTACTTC,CASTLTVGQGDEQYF
TRBJ1-5,TRBV20-1,many,TRBD1,16,TGCAGTGCTAGAGCCACGACAGGGAATAGCAATCAGCCCCAGCATTTT,CSARATTGNSNQPQHF
TRBJ1-1,TRBV4-3,many,NA,16,TGCGCCAGCAGCCAAGAGCCGACACTGCGGAACACTGAAGCTTTCTTT,CASSQEPTLRNTEAFF
TRBJ2-7,TRBV6-5,many,NA,11,TGTGCCAGCAGTAAACTCTACGAGCAGTACTTC,CASSKLYEQYF
TRBJ1-1,TRBV4-1,many,NA,15,TGCGCCAGCAGCCAAGAAGGTCGGGGAAGCTCTGAAGCTTTCTTT,CASSQEGRGSSEAFF
TRBJ2-4,TRBV4-3,many,NA,13,TGCGCCAGCAGCCAAGAACCGGGCTTGGGCCTGTACTTC,CASSQEPGLGLYF
TRBJ2-1,TRBV5-1,many,NA,14,TGCGCCAGCAGCTTGGATAGCTCCTACAATGAGCAGTTCTTC,CASSLDSSYNEQFF
TRBJ2-3,TRBV6-6,NA,TRBD1,18,TGTGCCAGCAGTTACCTCCGCGGGACAGGGAGAAGAACAGACACGCAGTATTTT,CASSYLRGTGRRTDTQYF
TRBJ1-6,TRBV7-9,many,NA,22,TGTGCCAGCAGCTTAGCGCAGGGCAGGGCGAGTTCTGGAACCAGTAATAATTCACCCCTCCACTTT,CASSLAQGRASSGTSNNSPLHF
TRBJ2-3,TRBV6-5,many,TRBD2,15,TGTGCCAGCAGACGACTAGCGGGAGTCGGAGATACGCAGTATTTT,CASRRLAGVGDTQYF
TRBJ2-1,TRBV27,few,NA,11,TGTGCCAGCAGTTTGGCCAATGAGCAGTTCTTC,CASSLANEQFF
TRBJ1-1,TRBV28,few,TRBD1,14,TGTGCCAGCAGTTTAATAGGGGGCCGAACTGAAGCTTTCTTT,CASSLIGGRTEAFF
TRBJ2-7,TRBV12-5,many,NA,15,TGTGCTAGTGGTTTGCCGTCAGTCGACCCTTACGAGCAGTACTTC,CASGLPSVDPYEQYF
TRBJ2-7,TRBV12-3/TRBV12-4,many,NA,13,TGTGCCAGCAGTTCGACTGTCTCCTACGAGCAGTACTTC,CASSSTVSYEQYF
TRBJ1-5,TRBV20-1,many,NA,12,TGCAGTGCTTCCCAGGGAAATCAGCCCCAGCATTTT,CSASQGNQPQHF
TRBJ2-1,TRBV24-1,NA,NA,14,TGTGCCACCAGTTCAAATCGGGGCGACAATGAGCAGTTCTTC,CATSSNRGDNEQFF
TRBJ2-7,TRBV30,few,NA,13,TGTGCCTGGAGTGTGGGGGGGCTCTACGAGCAGTACTTC,CAWSVGGLYEQYF
TRBJ2-6,TRBV24-1,NA,NA,20,TGTGCCACCAGTGACTCCTTCGGGGGAGGACAGGCGGGCGGGGCCAACGTCCTGACTTTC,CATSDSFGGGQAGGANVLTF
TRBJ2-1,TRBV15,many,TRBD1,16,TGTGCCACCAGCAGAGGTACAGGGGGATACTACAATGAGCAGTTCTTC,CATSRGTGGYYNEQFF
TRBJ2-3,TRBV28,medium-sized,NA,14,TGTGCCAGCAGTCCGGGTAGCGGCCCGGATACGCAGTATTTT,CASSPGSGPDTQYF
TRBJ2-2,TRBV4-2,NA,NA,15,TGTGCCAGCAGCCAAGAGGGGGGGCGCGCCGGGGAGCTGTTTTTT,CASSQEGGRAGELFF
TRBJ2-5,TRBV6-6,few,TRBD2,16,TGTGCCAGCACCGTAGCGGGAGTAGTATCTCTTGGGACCCAGTACTTC,CASTVAGVVSLGTQYF
TRBJ2-1,TRBV10-2,NA,NA,15,TGCGCCAGCAAGAGGACTGCCGACTCCTACAATGAGCAGTTCTTC,CASKRTADSYNEQFF
TRBJ2-5,TRBV2,many,TRBD2,15,TGTGCCAGCCCTACCTCTGCTAGCGGCCAAGAGACCCAGTACTTC,CASPTSASGQETQYF
TRBJ2-2,TRBV12-3/TRBV12-4,many,TRBD2,15,TGTGCCAGCAGGGGGACTAGCGGAGGCACCGGGGAGCTGTTTTTT,CASRGTSGGTGELFF
TRBJ2-1,TRBV12-3/TRBV12-4,many,TRBD2,14,TGTGCCAGCAGGTCTAGCGGGAGGGGCAATGAGCAGTTCTTC,CASRSSGRGNEQFF
TRBJ2-5,TRBV28,many,NA,11,TGTGCCAGCAGTTTATTTGAGACCCAGTACTTC,CASSLFETQYF
TRBJ2-7,TRBV7-9,few,TRBD2,16,TGTGCCAGCAGCATTAGCGGGAGGGCCCCCGTTGAGGGGCAGTACTTC,CASSISGRAPVEGQYF
TRBJ1-3,TRBV7-2,NA,NA,15,TGTGCCAGCAGCTTAGATCGGGGTGGCGGAAACACCATATATTTT,CASSLDRGGGNTIYF
TRBJ2-5,TRBV12-3/TRBV12-4,many,TRBD1,14,TGTGCCAGCAGCGCACAGGGGGTAAGGGGGACCCAGTACTTC,CASSAQGVRGTQYF
TRBJ2-1,TRBV12-3/TRBV12-4,NA,NA,13,TGTGCCAGCAGGGTAGCTTCCTACAATGAGCAGTTCTTC,CASRVASYNEQFF
TRBJ2-7,TRBV7-6,few,TRBD2,16,TGTGCCAGCAGCAATGGACTAGCGGGAGTACGGGGCGAGCAGTACTTC,CASSNGLAGVRGEQYF
TRBJ1-2,TRBV27,many,NA,14,TGTGCCAGCAGACCGGCAGGGGCCGTCTATGGCTACACCTTC,CASRPAGAVYGYTF
TRBJ2-1,TRBV29-1,many,NA,16,TGCAGCGTTGAGAAGCGGAGCGGAGGAGCTTACAATGAGCAGTTCTTC,CSVEKRSGGAYNEQFF
TRBJ2-5,TRBV3-1,many,NA,13,TGTGCCAGCAGCCAAGACAGGGGCGCGACCCAGTACTTC,CASSQDRGATQYF
TRBJ2-2,TRBV24-1,many,TRBD2,15,TGTGCCACCAGAGGGGTGGCGGGAGACACCGGGGAGCTGTTTTTT,CATRGVAGDTGELFF
TRBJ2-1,TRBV28,many,TRBD2,16,TGTGCCAGCAGTCCCTTTCGTACTAGCGGGAGAAATGAGCAGTTCTTC,CASSPFRTSGRNEQFF
TRBJ2-1,TRBV27,NA,NA,15,TGTGCCAGCAGTTTATACAGGGTTCGCACGGATGAGCAGTTCTTC,CASSLYRVRTDEQFF
TRBJ2-1,TRBV11-2,many,NA,12,TGTGCCAGCAGCTCCGCGACTTTTGAGCAGTTCTTC,CASSSATFEQFF
TRBJ2-2,TRBV11-1,few,NA,14,TGTGCCAGCAGCTTAGTTAGGAGCACCGGGGAGCTGTTTTTT,CASSLVRSTGELFF
TRBJ2-3,TRBV29-1,many,NA,14,TGCAGCGTTGCGTCTAGTGCGACCACAGATACGCAGTATTTT,CSVASSATTDTQYF
TRBJ1-4,TRBV3-1,many,NA,12,TGTGCCAGCAGCCAAGTCAGTGGTCGGCTGTTTTTT,CASSQVSGRLFF
TRBJ2-1,TRBV18,medium-sized,TRBD2,13,TGTGCCAGCTCAAGTATAGCGGGTAATGAGCAGTTCTTC,CASSSIAGNEQFF
TRBJ2-7,TRBV6-1,few,NA,13,TGTGCCAGCAATCCCGGGACCACTTCCGAGCAGTACTTC,CASNPGTTSEQYF
TRBJ2-7,TRBV4-3,few,NA,14,TGCGCCAGCAGCCAAGATCACCGTAAGGGAGAGCAGTACTTC,CASSQDHRKGEQYF
TRBJ1-5,TRBV9,NA,NA,13,TGTGCCAGCAGCCCTAGCCTAAATCAGCCCCAGCATTTT,CASSPSLNQPQHF
TRBJ2-3,TRBV28,NA,NA,12,TGTGCCAGCAGAATCACCGGGAGCACGCAGTATTTT,CASRITGSTQYF
TRBJ2-5,TRBV12-3/TRBV12-4,many,TRBD1,15,TGTGCCAGCAGTTTAGGGGGGACAGGGAAAGAGACCCAGTACTTC,CASSLGGTGKETQYF
TRBJ1-5,TRBV2,many,TRBD1,13,TGTGCCAGCGACAGGGGACCGTTTCAGCCCCAGCATTTT,CASDRGPFQPQHF
TRBJ2-5,TRBV6-1,NA,NA,14,TGTGCCAGCATCGTGGCAGGGTACCAAGAGACCCAGTACTTC,CASIVAGYQETQYF
TRBJ2-7,TRBV28,many,NA,13,TGTGCCAGCATTCACAGGGAGTCCTACGAGCAGTACTTC,CASIHRESYEQYF
TRBJ2-5,TRBV5-1,NA,TRBD1,14,TGCGCCAGCAGCTTGGGGACCAGGGGGGAGACCCAGTACTTC,CASSLGTRGETQYF